This T cell receptor beta chain was obtained from a study of metastatic and nonmetastatic thyroid tumors. Study information: Samples came from malignant and benign thyroid patients, and repertoires were compared across blood and tumor or nodule tissue.

Trimming at V came to 3 bases and at J to 0 bases, leaving 2 bases not matched to a gene. This CDR3 region has 15 residues. CDR1 KGHSH and CDR2 LQKENI come from the germline V gene. Findings and caveats of the study: Benign nodules reportedly had significantly lower TCR beta diversity than malignant thyroid tumors in blood and tumor.

Original handling: Clinicopathological groups differed in CDR3, with these differences serving to build a distant-metastasis classifier for papillary thyroid cancer. Using MiXCR, TCRdb reanalyzed the PCR reads. TCRdb assigned the V and J calls; the authors' analysis was not used. The data show 35,000 or so clones, 15% to 20% seen once. Not a single patient had been given any form of treatment at any point before undergoing thyroid surgery. At least ten counts were recorded for this clone. The antigen is not known. The sequenced material came from blood. This chain uses TRBV18 with TRBJ2-1, with 7 bases that match TRBD2. The clonotype was recovered from a male donor with papillary thyroid cancer or a benign thyroid nodule (not recorded which). Some clones in this sample may be carry-over from other donors' samples. In nucleotides, the CDR3 is TGTGCCAGCTCACCCCAGCGGGACTCCTACAATGAGCAGTTCTTC. It translates to CASSPQRDSYNEQFF.